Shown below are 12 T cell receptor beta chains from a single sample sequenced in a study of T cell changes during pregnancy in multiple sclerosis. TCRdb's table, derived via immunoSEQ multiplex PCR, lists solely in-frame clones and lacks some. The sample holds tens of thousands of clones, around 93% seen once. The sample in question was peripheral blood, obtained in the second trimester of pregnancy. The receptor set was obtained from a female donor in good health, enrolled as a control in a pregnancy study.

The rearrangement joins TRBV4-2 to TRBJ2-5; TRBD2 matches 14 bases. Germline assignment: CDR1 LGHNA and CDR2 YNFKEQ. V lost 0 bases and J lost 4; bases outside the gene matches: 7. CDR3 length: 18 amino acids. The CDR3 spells CASSQEGTSGGWAETQYF. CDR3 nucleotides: TGTGCCAGCAGCCAAGAAGGGACTAGCGGGGGTTGGGCAGAGACCCAGTACTTC.

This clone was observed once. CDR3 in amino acids: CASSLAQINEKLFF. In nucleotides, the CDR3 is TGCGCCAGCAGCTTGGCTCAGATCAATGAAAAACTGTTTTTT. The V call is TRBV5-1, the J call TRBJ1-4; D is uncertain. The CDR3 is made up of 14 amino acids. CDR1 is SGHRS and CDR2 is YFSETQ in the germline V gene. The V end was cut by 0 bases, the J end by 5 bases, with 8 bases between.

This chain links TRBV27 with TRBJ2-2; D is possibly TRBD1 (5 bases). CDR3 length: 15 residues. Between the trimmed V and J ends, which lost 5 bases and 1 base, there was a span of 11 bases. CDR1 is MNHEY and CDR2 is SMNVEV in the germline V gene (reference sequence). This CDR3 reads CASSLLQENTGELFF. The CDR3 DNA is TGTGCCAGCAGTCTACTACAGGAGAACACCGGGGAGCTGTTTTTT.

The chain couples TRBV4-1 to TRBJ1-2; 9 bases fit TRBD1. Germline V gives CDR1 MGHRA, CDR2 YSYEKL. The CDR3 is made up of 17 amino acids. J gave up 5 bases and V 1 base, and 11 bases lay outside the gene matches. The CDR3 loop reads CASSQGVIQGARYGYTF. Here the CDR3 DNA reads TGCGCCAGCAGCCAAGGGGTAATACAGGGGGCTCGGTATGGCTACACCTTC.

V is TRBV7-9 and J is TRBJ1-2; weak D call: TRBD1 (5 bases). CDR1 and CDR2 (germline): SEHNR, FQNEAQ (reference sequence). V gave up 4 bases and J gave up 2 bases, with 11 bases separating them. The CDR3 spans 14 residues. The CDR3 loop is CASSSWGSNYGYTF. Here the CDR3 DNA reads TGTGCCAGCAGCTCGTGGGGCAGCAACTATGGCTACACCTTC.

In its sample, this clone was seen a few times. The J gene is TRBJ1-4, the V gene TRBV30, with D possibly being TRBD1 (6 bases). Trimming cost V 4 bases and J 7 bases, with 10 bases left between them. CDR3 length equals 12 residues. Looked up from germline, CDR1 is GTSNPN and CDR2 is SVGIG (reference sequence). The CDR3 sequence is CAWKGDAEKLFF. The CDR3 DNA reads TGTGCCTGGAAGGGGGACGCTGAAAAACTGTTTTTT.

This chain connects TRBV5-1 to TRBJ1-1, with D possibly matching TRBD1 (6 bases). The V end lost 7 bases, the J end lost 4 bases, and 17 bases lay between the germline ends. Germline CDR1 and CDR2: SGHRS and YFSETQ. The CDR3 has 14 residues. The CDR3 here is CASAYKAGVTEAFF. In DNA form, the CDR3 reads TGCGCCAGCGCCTATAAGGCAGGGGTCACTGAAGCTTTCTTT.

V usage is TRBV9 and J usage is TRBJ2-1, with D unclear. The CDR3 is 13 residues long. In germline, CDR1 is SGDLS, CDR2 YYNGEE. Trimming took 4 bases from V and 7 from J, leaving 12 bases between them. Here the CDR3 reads CASSSPLGNEQFF. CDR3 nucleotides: TGTGCCAGCAGCTCTCCGCTAGGTAATGAGCAGTTCTTC.

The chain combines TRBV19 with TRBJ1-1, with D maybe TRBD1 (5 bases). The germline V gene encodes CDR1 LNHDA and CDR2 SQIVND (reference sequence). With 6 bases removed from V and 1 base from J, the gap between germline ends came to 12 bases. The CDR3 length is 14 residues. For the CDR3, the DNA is TGTGCCAGTAGCCCAAGACAGAAGAACACTGAAGCTTTCTTT. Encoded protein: CASSPRQKNTEAFF.

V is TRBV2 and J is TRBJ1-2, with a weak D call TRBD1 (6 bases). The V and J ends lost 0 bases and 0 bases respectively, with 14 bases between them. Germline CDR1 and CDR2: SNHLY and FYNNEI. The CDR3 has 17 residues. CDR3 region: CASSEAFNRVTNYGYTF. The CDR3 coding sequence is TGTGCCAGCAGTGAAGCCTTTAACAGGGTAACTAACTATGGCTACACCTTC. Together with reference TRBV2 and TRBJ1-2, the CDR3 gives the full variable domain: EPEVTQTPSHQVTQMGQEVILRCVPISNHLYFYWYRQILGQKVEFLVSFYNNEISEKSEIFDDQFSVERPDGSNFTLKIRSTKLEDSAMYFCASSEAFNRVTNYGYTFGSGTRLTVV.

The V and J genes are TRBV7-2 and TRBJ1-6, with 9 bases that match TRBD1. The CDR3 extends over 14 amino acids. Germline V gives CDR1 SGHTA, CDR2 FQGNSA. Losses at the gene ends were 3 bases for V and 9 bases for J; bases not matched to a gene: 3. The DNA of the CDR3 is TGTGCCAGCAGCTTGGGACAGGGAGGTTCACCCCTCCACTTT. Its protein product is CASSLGQGGSPLHF.

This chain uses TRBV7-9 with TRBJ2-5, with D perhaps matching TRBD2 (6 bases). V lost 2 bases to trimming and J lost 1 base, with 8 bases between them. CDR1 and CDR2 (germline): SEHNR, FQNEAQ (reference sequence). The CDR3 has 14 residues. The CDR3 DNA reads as TGTGCCAGCAGCTTAAGCGGGCTCCAAGAGACCCAGTACTTC. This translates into CASSLSGLQETQYF.